This TCR beta chain was sequenced in a study of blood T cell repertoires in COVID-19. In the study overall: There were acute and convalescent COVID-19 samples, and they came from the United States, Italy and Spain.

The ends lost 2 bases at V and 5 bases at J; junction bases unmatched: 10. The CDR3 runs to 16 residues. Germline V lookup: CDR1 MGHRA, CDR2 YSYEKL. Authors' analysis steps: How many nucleated cells were present was estimated from reference gene primer amplification. Here immunoSEQ multiplex PCR was the method, and the copy in TCRdb shows in-frame clones only, minus some. The V and J calls and clone size were taken over from that table, and D and trimming were inferred from the DNA. The sample contains about 160,000 clones, 79% of which appear only once. Seattle patients were enrolled during active infection and followed longitudinally.

The sample consisted of peripheral blood. The rearrangement uses TRBV4-1 and TRBJ1-2, with 8 bases matching TRBD1. The TCR was taken from a woman aged 55-69 years with COVID-19, enrolled during active disease. CDR3 region: CASSQFLRDRLYGYTF. In DNA, the CDR3 is TGCGCCAGCAGCCAATTCCTCCGGGACAGGCTTTATGGCTACACCTTC.